The T cell receptor (beta chain) under discussion was sequenced for a study of T cells in Graves' hyperthyroidism and ophthalmopathy. As for the study in general: Specimen type is peripheral blood, collected at initial diagnosis prior to any treatment.

RNA transcripts yielded amplified TCR beta CDR3 regions. Carried out on the TCR CDR3, a first-round RT-PCR used the HTBI primer set. Each CDR3 protein is one row after TCRdb ran MiXCR on the multiplex PCR reads. The table has around 430,000 distinct CDR3 sequences, approximately 15% seen once; the top ten hold around a third. V lost 9 bases to trimming and J lost 2 bases, with 10 bases between them. This CDR3 has 13 amino acids. CDR1 and CDR2 (germline): SNHLY, FYNNEI. If no ophthalmopathy progression occurred within 18 months, Graves' hyperthyroidism was stable. Each diagnosis drew on symptoms, thyroxine, TRAb, thyroid ultrasound and orbital computed tomography findings.

This chain connects TRBV2 to TRBJ2-2, with D perhaps matching TRBD1 (5 bases). This receptor was taken from a woman between 25 and 40 years old with Graves' hyperthyroidism. Sequencing input: blood. In DNA, the CDR3 is TGTGCCAGAACCGGACATAACACCGGGGAGCTGTTTTTT. It encodes CARTGHNTGELFF.